Reported below is one T cell receptor beta chain. Regarding time point: patch test 3, about 24 weeks after DPC sensitization. Treatment of the sample: therapeutic diphenylcyclopropenone sensitization with weekly scalp DPC. Per germline, CDR1 LGHNA and CDR2 YSLEER. The V segment lost 2 bases and the J segment 2 bases; nucleotides outside the gene matches: 3. The CDR3 has 15 amino acids. This sample is drawn from a study of human T cells and chemical hapten exposure. One entry per CDR3 protein, called by TCRdb with MiXCR from the RACE reads. The sample carries some 79,000 distinct CDR3 sequences, 11% recorded once.

The rearrangement links TRBV4-3 to TRBJ1-3; TRBD1 agrees at 7 bases. Sequencing was performed on whole blood, taken in connection with sensitization to the hapten diphenylcyclopropenone (DPC). The TCR comes from a woman aged 45-65 years with alopecia areata. Some clones in this sample may be carry-over from other donors' samples. CDR3 amino acids: CASSQTTGAGNTIYF. CDR3 coding DNA: TGCGCCAGCAGCCAAACCACAGGGGCTGGAAACACCATATATTTT.